Sequencing of this T cell receptor (beta chain) was carried out in a study of blood T cell repertoires in COVID-19 (dated by TCRdb to the early 2020s). For the study in its entirety: Collaborator samples came from the United States, Italy and Spain and covered acute and convalescent phases of COVID-19. The material from the prospective study consisted of cDNA or gDNA derived from T cells, B-cell-depleted T cells, or PBMCs. The repertoires were released in a freely available public database meant as a resource for research on the immune response to SARS-CoV-2. Samples came from the ongoing ImmuneRACE study (first 160 participants) plus 1,254 subjects from 6 global collaborators. A de-identified subject ID, COVID-19 status, age in years and sex were almost always included in the sample metadata. Where HLA class I and class II types were available, the types were taken from metadata supplied by the sample provider, not from assay-based typing. Deeply sampled blood TCRbeta repertoires from subjects exposed to, actively infected with, or recovered from COVID-19 were included in the dataset.

Here is what the overall study found, with its caveats: Clinical and demographic metadata were provided uncurated, with the amount varying by source and participant.

Collaborating institutions collected whole blood in K2EDTA tubes following their own protocols. Collaborator samples were shipped for TCRbeta analysis as frozen whole blood, isolated PBMCs, or DNA extracted from either sample type. The immunoSEQ Assay, a bias-controlled multiplex PCR, was used to amplify TCRbeta CDR3 regions from genomic DNA. As for how the authors treated the data: Nucleated cell counts per sample were estimated from amplification of reference gene primers within the assay. Sequence reads were collapsed and filtered to measure the absolute abundance of every unique TCRbeta CDR3 rearrangement. Productive Simpson clonality was computed per sample as the square root of Simpson's diversity index over productive rearrangements. As stored in TCRdb, this immuneACCESS dataset retains in-frame rearrangements with V and J assigned. A fraction of the clones does not appear; measured against another copy, unresolved V genes explain less than half of the discrepancy, and the remainder lacks a known reason. From that table come the V and J calls and clone size; the DNA was used to work out D and trimming. This sample comprises fewer than 120,000 clones, approximately 65% of them detected only once. The top ten clonotypes cover under 10% of the sample.

CDR1 is given as LNHNV and CDR2 as YYDKDF, both from the germline V gene (reference sequence). The CDR3 runs 13 amino acids, cysteine and phenylalanine included. This entry keeps only the CDR3 DNA: 39 bases, framed from base 1. The trim is 0 bases for V and 6 bases for J, with a gap of 8 bases between the germline ends. This clone appeared many times. No antigen is known for it. Base qualities are not recorded, but no much larger clone differs from it by a single base. The sample comprised peripheral blood. This receptor was identified in a woman aged 60-70 years with acute or convalescent COVID-19. The sequence is built from TRBV15 and TRBJ1-2; the D gene lacks a confident call. The DNA reads TGTGCCACCAGCAGAGATTACAGAGATGGCTACACCTTC. Its coded protein is CATSRDYRDGYTF.